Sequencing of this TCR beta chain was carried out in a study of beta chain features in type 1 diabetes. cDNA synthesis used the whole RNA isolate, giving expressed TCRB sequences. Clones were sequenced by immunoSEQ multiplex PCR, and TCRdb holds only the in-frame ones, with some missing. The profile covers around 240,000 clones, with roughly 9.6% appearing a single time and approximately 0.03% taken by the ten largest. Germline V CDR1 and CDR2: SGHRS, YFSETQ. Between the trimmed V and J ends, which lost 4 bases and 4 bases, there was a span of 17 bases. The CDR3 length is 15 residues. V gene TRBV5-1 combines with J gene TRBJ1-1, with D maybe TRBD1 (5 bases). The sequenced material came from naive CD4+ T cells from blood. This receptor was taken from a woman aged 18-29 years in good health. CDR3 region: CASSAAGIPATEAFF. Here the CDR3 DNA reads TGCGCCAGCAGCGCGGCAGGGATTCCGGCCACTGAAGCTTTCTTT.